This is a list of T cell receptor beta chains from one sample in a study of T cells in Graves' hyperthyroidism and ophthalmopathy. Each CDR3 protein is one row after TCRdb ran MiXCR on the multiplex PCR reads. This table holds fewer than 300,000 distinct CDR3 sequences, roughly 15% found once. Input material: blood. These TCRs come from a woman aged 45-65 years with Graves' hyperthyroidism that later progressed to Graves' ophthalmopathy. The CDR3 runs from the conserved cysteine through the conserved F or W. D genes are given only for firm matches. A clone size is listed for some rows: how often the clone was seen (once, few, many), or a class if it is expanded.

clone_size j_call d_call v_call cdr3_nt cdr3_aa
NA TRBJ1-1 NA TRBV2 TGTGCCAGCAGTGAAACATCAGTACACACTGAAGCTTTCTTT CASSETSVHTEAFF
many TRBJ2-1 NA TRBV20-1 TGCAGTGCTAGGAGGGGACTTGAGCAGTTCTTC CSARRGLEQFF
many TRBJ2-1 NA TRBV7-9 TGTGCCAGCAGCTCCCACCTCCGGGGGAATGAGCAGTTCTTC CASSSHLRGNEQFF
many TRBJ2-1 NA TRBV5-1 TGCGCCAGCAGCTTGACGGCGGGCGTGATCTACAATGAGCAGTTCTTC CASSLTAGVIYNEQFF
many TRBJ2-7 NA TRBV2 TGTGCCAGCATACAGGGACCCTACGAGCAGTACTTC CASIQGPYEQYF
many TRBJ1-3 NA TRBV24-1 TGTGCCACCAGTGACCCAACAGCCTCTGGAAACACCATATATTTT CATSDPTASGNTIYF
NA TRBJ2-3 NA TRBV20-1 TGCAGTGCTAGAGATTGGGGTAGCGCAGATACGCAGTATTTT CSARDWGSADTQYF
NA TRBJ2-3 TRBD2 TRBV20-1 TGCAGTGCGATAGAGCGGACTAGCGGGATGTCAGATACGCAGTATTTT CSAIERTSGMSDTQYF
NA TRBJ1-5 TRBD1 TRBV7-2 TGTGCCAGCAGCCCGGGACAGGTGGGTCAGCCCCAGCATTTT CASSPGQVGQPQHF
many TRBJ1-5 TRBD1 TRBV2 TGTGCCAGCAGTCCTAGGACAGGGCTTCCCCAGCATTTT CASSPRTGLPQHF
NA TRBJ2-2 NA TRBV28 TGTGCCAGCAGTTCCGCAGGCCCCACCGGGGAGCTGTTTTTT CASSSAGPTGELFF
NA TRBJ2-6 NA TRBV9 TGTGCCAGCAGCCCGCACACTTCAGGAGTTGGGGCCAACGTCCTGACTTTC CASSPHTSGVGANVLTF
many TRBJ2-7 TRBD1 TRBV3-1 TGTGCCAGCAGCCAGGACAGGGGGTTCGAGCAGTACTTC CASSQDRGFEQYF
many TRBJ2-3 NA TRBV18 TGTGCCAGCTCTCAGGCTCCAGATACGCAGTATTTT CASSQAPDTQYF
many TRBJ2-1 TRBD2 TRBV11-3 TGTGCCAGCAGCTTACAGCGGGATGACTACAATGAGCAGTTCTTC CASSLQRDDYNEQFF
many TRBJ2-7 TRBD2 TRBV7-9 TGTGCCAGCAGCTTCTTGCGGGAGGGGCACGAGCAGTACTTC CASSFLREGHEQYF
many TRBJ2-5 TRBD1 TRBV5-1 TGCGCCAGCAGTTCCGGGACAGACCAAGAGACCCAGTACTTC CASSSGTDQETQYF
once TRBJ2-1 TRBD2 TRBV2 TGTGCCAGCAGGGGCGGGGGCTATAGCGGGGGTAACAATGAGCAGTTCTTC CASRGGGYSGGNNEQFF
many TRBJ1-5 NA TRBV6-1 TGTGCCAGCAGCTCCTCAGGGAATCAGCCCCAGCATTTT CASSSSGNQPQHF
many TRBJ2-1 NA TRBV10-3 TGTGCCATCAGTTGGTCAGGGGAGGATGAGCAGTTCTTC CAISWSGEDEQFF
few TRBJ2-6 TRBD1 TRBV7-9 TGTGCCAGTGAGGGGGCGCCGAGGACTGGGGCCAACGTCCTGACTTTC CASEGAPRTGANVLTF
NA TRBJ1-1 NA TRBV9 TGTGCCAGCAGCCCGCAAGGAGATACGAACACTGAAGCTTTCTTT CASSPQGDTNTEAFF
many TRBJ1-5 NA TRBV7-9 TGTGCCAGCAGCTGGGGCTCAGGGGATAATCAGCCCCAGCATTTT CASSWGSGDNQPQHF
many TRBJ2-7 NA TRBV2 TGTGCCAGCAGTGAAGGCAGGCCCCGCGAGCAGTACTTC CASSEGRPREQYF
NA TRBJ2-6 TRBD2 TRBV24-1 TGTGCCACCAGCAGCGGGAGGAACTCTGGGGCCAACGTCCTGACTTTC CATSSGRNSGANVLTF
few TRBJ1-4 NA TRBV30 TGTGCCTGGAGCGACGGTTTTTTGTACGGAAAACTGTTTTTT CAWSDGFLYGKLFF
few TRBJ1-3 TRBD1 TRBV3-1 TGTGCCAGCAGCCAGAGAGTCAGGGGGCGCGCAGGAAACACCATATATTTT CASSQRVRGRAGNTIYF
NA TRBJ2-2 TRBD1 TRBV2 TGTGCCAGCAGAGCAGCCGGGACAGGGACCACCGGGGAGCTGTTTTTT CASRAAGTGTTGELFF
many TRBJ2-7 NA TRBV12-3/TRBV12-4 TGTGCCAGCAGTTTTCAGGGAATTGGCTACGAGCAGTACTTC CASSFQGIGYEQYF
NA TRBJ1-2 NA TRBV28 TGTGCCAGCAGTTCCCCAGCAGTGGTTAACTATGGCTACACCTTC CASSSPAVVNYGYTF
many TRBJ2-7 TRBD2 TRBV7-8 TGTGCCAGCAACCGGGGGGGGGAGCAGTACTTC CASNRGGEQYF
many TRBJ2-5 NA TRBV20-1 TGCAGTGCTAGAGATCAAATTTTAGCCCAGTACTTC CSARDQILAQYF
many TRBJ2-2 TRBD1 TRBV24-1 TGTGCCACCAGTGATTCCAGGACAGGGGCCCAGCAGGGCACCGGGGAGCTGTTTTTT CATSDSRTGAQQGTGELFF
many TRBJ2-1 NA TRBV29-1 TGCAGCGTTGTTCAAGGGCCGGGACGGAGCTCCGGCTACAATGAGCAGTTCTTC CSVVQGPGRSSGYNEQFF
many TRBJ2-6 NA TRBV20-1 TGCAGTGCTCCCCGGACGGGTGGGGGGTCTGGGGCCAACGTCCTGACTTTC CSAPRTGGGSGANVLTF
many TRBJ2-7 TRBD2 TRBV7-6 TGTGCCAGCAGCTTAAGTTACGGCGGGAGGACCCCTTACGAGCAGTACTTC CASSLSYGGRTPYEQYF
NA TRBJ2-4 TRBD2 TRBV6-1 TGTGCCAGCAGTCCCGCGGGAGCCGGAGAAAACATTCAGTACTTC CASSPAGAGENIQYF
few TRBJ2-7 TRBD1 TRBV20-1 TGCAGTGCTAGTCCTGAGACAGGGGGGCTCTACGAGCAGTACTTC CSASPETGGLYEQYF
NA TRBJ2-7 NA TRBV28 TGTGCCAGTCAACCGGAGCTCACCTCCGTTGAGCAGTACTTC CASQPELTSVEQYF
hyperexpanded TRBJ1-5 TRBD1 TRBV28 TGTGCCAGCACCCGTCGGGACAGTATCTATAGCAATCAGCCCCAGCATTTT CASTRRDSIYSNQPQHF
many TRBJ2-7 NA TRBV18 TGTGCCAGCTCACCAGGAGGGACATACTCCTACGAGCAGTACTTC CASSPGGTYSYEQYF
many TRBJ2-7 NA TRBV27 TGTGCCAGCAGTCCCGACTGGTCGAGCTCCTACGAGCAGTACTTC CASSPDWSSSYEQYF
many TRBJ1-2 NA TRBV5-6 TGTGCCAGCAGCCCGCGGGACCGCGTGCTCTTGTTCACCTTC CASSPRDRVLLFTF
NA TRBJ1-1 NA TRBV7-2 TGTGCCAGCAGCTCCCGGGGGAACACTGGAGCTTTCTTT CASSSRGNTGAFF
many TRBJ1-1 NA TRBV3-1 TGTGCCAGCAGCCAAGTAAGGGGGATTACTGAAGCTTTCTTT CASSQVRGITEAFF
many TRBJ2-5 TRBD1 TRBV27 TGTGCCAGCAGTTTTTCACTGGGACAGGGGAGAAAAGAGACCCAGTACTTC CASSFSLGQGRKETQYF
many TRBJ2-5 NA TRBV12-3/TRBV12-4 TGTGCCAGCAGCGGACAGAGACAAGAGACCCAGTACTTC CASSGQRQETQYF
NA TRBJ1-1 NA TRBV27 TGTGCCAGCAGTCCCTATGGACGGGAGAACACTGAAGCTTTCTTT CASSPYGRENTEAFF
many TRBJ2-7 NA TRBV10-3 TGTGCCATCGGAAAGACGGAAGACGAGCAGTACTTC CAIGKTEDEQYF
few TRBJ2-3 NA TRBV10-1 TGCGCCAGCAGTGAGTCGCAGGGAAGAGATACGCAGTATTTT CASSESQGRDTQYF
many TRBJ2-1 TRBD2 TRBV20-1 TGCAGTGTTATAGGCGGGAGGGTGCTCAATGAGCAGTTCTTC CSVIGGRVLNEQFF
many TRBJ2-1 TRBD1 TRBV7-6 TGTGCCAGTCAAATACGGACAGGGGGAAATGAGCAGTTCTTC CASQIRTGGNEQFF
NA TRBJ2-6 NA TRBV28 TGTGCCAGCAGTTTATCCCCGGGGGGGGCCAACGTCCTGACTTTC CASSLSPGGANVLTF
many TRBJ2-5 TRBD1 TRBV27 TGTGCCAGCTCGGACAGGGGGGGGGAGACCCAGTACTTC CASSDRGGETQYF
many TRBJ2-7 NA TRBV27 TGTGCCAGCAGTCCACCGGGCCTCCCGACCTACGAGCAGTACTTC CASSPPGLPTYEQYF
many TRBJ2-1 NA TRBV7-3 TGTGCCAGCAGCACAAGCATCGCAGGCGGCGGCTCCTACAATGAGCAGTTCTTC CASSTSIAGGGSYNEQFF
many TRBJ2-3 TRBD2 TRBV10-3 TGTGCCATCCAGCCCTCAGCGGGAGACACAGATACGCAGTATTTT CAIQPSAGDTDTQYF
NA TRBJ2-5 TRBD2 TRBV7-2 TGTGCCAGCAGCCCCCGGACTAGCGGGAGGGCCCTGAAGACCCAGTACTTC CASSPRTSGRALKTQYF
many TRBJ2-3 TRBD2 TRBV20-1 TGCAGTGCTAGGCCACTAGCGGGAGGTCGCACAGATACGCAGTATTTT CSARPLAGGRTDTQYF